This is a list of T cell receptor beta chains from one sample in a study of healthy donors' naive CD4 and CD8 T cells. Each CDR3 protein gets one entry after TCRdb re-called the reads with MiXCR. The table shows about 180,000 distinct CDR3 sequences, with around 80% occurring only once. Sequencing was done on a sample of naive CD4+ and CD8+ T cells sorted from blood, pooled from several donors. These receptor sequences come from a pool of human donors in good health; the sample pools cells from several healthy donors. The CDR3 runs from the conserved cysteine through the conserved F or W.

V: TRBV30; J: TRBJ2-6; CDR3: CAWSTGAGANVLTF
V: TRBV29-1; J: TRBJ2-3; CDR3: CSVVLAGTTDTQYF
V: TRBV27; J: TRBJ1-1; CDR3: CASSLYPSRRNTEAFF
V: TRBV30; J: TRBJ1-3; CDR3: CAWSGTGTRISGNTIYF
V: TRBV27; J: TRBJ2-1; CDR3: CASSLRPPREGPYNEQFF
V: TRBV12-3/TRBV12-4; J: TRBJ2-7; CDR3: CASSPRRARWDEQYF
V: TRBV6-2/TRBV6-3; J: TRBJ1-2; CDR3: CASTNALGGYTF
V: TRBV19; J: TRBJ2-3; CDR3: CASSISGNRDTDTQYF
V: TRBV19; J: TRBJ2-7; CDR3: CASADGIYEQYF
V: TRBV19; J: TRBJ2-7; CDR3: CASKAVSSYEQYF
V: TRBV27; J: TRBJ2-7; CDR3: CASSFGSTSPAYEQYF
V: TRBV28; J: TRBJ2-6; CDR3: CASSGTVGMDSGANVLTF
V: TRBV21-1; J: TRBJ1-1; CDR3: CASRGRHTEAFF
V: TRBV19; J: TRBJ2-3; CDR3: CASRLTGTTDTQYF
V: TRBV14; J: TRBJ2-3; CDR3: CASSRRQRTDTQYF
V: TRBV11-2; J: TRBJ2-1; CDR3: CASSLLIPGYYNEQFF
V: TRBV28; J: TRBJ2-3; CDR3: CASQKGSRERDTQYF
V: TRBV7-8; J: TRBJ2-7; CDR3: CASSPEGRAGYEQYF
V: TRBV30; J: TRBJ1-5; CDR3: CAWSPGPGNQPQHF
V: TRBV29-1; J: TRBJ1-1; CDR3: CSVDSQLNTEAFF
V: TRBV5-4; J: TRBJ1-3; CDR3: CASSRARGEDTIYF
V: TRBV6-6; J: TRBJ1-2; CDR3: CASSFGVGPSYGYTF
V: TRBV12-3/TRBV12-4; J: TRBJ2-7; CDR3: CASSPGGDEQYF
V: TRBV12-3/TRBV12-4; J: TRBJ2-1; CDR3: CASRGPWGNEQFF
V: TRBV27; J: TRBJ1-5; CDR3: CASRTARGNQPQHF
V: TRBV6-5; J: TRBJ2-1; CDR3: CASSYTLAGSYNEQFF
V: TRBV29-1; J: TRBJ2-7; CDR3: CSFRTGNSYEQYF
V: TRBV19; J: TRBJ2-5; CDR3: CASSNWGNQETQYF
V: TRBV10-3; J: TRBJ2-3; CDR3: CAISLVGTDTQYF
V: TRBV5-5; J: TRBJ1-5; CDR3: CASSGGQGNNQPQHF
V: TRBV6-2/TRBV6-3; J: TRBJ1-5; CDR3: CASSPSFGQGSNQPQHF
V: TRBV5-1; J: TRBJ1-1; CDR3: CASSFGQEGEAFF
V: TRBV29-1; J: TRBJ2-1; CDR3: CSAYRVDEQFF
V: TRBV12-3/TRBV12-4; J: TRBJ2-5; CDR3: CASSFGAGGVETQYF
V: TRBV29-1; J: TRBJ2-2; CDR3: CSAWTGEAGELFF
V: TRBV6-1; J: TRBJ1-1; CDR3: CASSGRQLMNTEAFF
V: TRBV12-3/TRBV12-4; J: TRBJ2-2; CDR3: CASSPLGLARNTGELFF
V: TRBV29-1; J: TRBJ1-1; CDR3: CSVVLGGGNTEAFF
V: TRBV6-5; J: TRBJ1-1; CDR3: CASSYEGGNTEAFF
V: TRBV29-1; J: TRBJ2-5; CDR3: CSATGGLETQYF